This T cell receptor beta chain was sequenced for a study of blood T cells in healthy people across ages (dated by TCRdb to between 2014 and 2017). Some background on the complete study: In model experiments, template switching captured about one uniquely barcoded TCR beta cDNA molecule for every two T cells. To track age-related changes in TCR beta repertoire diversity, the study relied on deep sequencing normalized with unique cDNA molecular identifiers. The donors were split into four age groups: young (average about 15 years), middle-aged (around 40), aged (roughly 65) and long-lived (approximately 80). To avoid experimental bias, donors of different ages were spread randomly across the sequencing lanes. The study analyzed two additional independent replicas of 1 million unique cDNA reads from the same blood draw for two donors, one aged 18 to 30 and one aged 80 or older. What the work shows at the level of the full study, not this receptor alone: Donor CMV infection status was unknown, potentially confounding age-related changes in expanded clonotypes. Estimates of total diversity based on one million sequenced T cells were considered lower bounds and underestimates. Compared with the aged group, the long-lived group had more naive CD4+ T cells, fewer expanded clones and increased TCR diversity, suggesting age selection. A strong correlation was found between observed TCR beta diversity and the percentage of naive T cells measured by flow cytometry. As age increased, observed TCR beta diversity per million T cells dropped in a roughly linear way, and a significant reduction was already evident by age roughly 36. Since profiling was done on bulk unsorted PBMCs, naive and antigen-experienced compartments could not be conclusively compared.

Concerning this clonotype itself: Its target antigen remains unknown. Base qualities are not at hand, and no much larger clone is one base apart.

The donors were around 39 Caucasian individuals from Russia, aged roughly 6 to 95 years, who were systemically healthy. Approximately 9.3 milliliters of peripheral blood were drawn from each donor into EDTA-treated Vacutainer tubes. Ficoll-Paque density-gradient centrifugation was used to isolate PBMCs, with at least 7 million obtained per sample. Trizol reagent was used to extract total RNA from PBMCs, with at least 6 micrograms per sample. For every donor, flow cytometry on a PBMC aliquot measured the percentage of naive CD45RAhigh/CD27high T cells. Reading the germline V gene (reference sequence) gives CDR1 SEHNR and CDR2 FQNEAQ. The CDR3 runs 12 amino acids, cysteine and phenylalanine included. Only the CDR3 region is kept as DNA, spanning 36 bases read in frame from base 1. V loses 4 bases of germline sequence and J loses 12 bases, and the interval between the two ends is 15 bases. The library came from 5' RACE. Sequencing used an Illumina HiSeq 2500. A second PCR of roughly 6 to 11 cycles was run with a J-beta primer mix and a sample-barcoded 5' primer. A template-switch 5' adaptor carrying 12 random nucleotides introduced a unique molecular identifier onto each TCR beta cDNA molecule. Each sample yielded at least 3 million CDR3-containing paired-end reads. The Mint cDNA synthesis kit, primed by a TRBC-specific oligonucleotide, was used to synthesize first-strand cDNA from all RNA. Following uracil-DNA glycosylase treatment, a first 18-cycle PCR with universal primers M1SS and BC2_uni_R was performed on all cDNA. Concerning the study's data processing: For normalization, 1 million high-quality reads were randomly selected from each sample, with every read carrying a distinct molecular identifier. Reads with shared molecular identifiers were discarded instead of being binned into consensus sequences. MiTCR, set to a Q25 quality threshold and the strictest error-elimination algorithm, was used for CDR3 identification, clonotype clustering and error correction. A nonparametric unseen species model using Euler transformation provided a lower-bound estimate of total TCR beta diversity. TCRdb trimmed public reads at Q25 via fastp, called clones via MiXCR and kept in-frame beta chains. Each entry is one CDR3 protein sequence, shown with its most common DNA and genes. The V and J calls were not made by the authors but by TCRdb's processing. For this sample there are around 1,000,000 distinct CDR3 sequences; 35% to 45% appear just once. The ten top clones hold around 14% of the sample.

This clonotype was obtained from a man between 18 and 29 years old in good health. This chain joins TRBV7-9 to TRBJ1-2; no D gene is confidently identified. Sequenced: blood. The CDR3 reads CASSSGQVVHTF. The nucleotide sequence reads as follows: TGTGCCAGCAGCTCGGGCCAAGTGGTCCACACCTTC.